The clone carrying this TCR beta chain was found once. Germline values: CDR1 MDHEN, CDR2 SYDVKM. CDR3 length: 14 amino acids. PCR used 60 Vbeta primers and 13 Jbeta primers. Libraries were prepared by immunoSEQ multiplex PCR; TCRdb keeps only in-frame clonotypes and omits some of them. The table includes roughly 180,000 clones, about three quarters detected once. This record comes from a study of cytomegalovirus exposure and HLA in healthy donors. Sequences were obtained from PBMCs. The chain links TRBV28 to TRBJ2-5; D possibly corresponds to TRBD1 (6 bases). The DNA end is a closer match to TRBJ2-7, so the J assignment may be wrong. The receptor's source is a woman in her fifties or sixties in good health and CMV-seropositive. DNA for the CDR3: TGTGCCAGCAGCCCAGGGGACGGAATCTACGAGCAGTACTTC. It codes for CASSPGDGIYEQYF.